This is a list of T cell receptor beta chains from one sample in a study of OX40 agonist ivuxolimab in advanced cancers. Sequencing used immunoSEQ multiplex PCR; TCRdb keeps in-frame clones, though not all of them. Here the sample spans 55,000 to 65,000 clones, roughly 84% being singletons. Material: CD4+ or CD8+ T cells sorted from blood, obtained in a trial of the OX40 agonist ivuxolimab. These TCRs come from an adult with an advanced solid tumor such as melanoma, head and neck, liver or kidney cancer. Each CDR3 is given with its conserved first and last residue. The order of the fields is clone size, V gene, D gene, J gene, CDR3 DNA, CDR3 protein. The D gene is left open where the match is weak. The listing skips clone size in some rows; elsewhere it reads once, few, many or a size class.

-	TRBV28	TRBD1	TRBJ1-2	TGTGCCAGCAGAACCGGGACAGGGACTATGAGCTACACCTTC	CASRTGTGTMSYTF
-	TRBV7-2	-	TRBJ2-1	TGTGCCAGCAGAGAGGCGGGATTGTACAATGAGCAGTTCTTC	CASREAGLYNEQFF
-	TRBV28	-	TRBJ1-5	TGTGCCAGCAGTAGGCCCTACCGGGGTAAGAGGCAGCCCCAGCATTTT	CASSRPYRGKRQPQHF
-	TRBV30	-	TRBJ1-5	TGTGCCTGGAGTAAGGACACTAGCAATCAGCCCCAGCATTTT	CAWSKDTSNQPQHF
-	TRBV27	-	TRBJ1-2	TGTGCCAGCAGTTCCCCCACAGGGATAGGTGGCTACACCTTC	CASSSPTGIGGYTF
once	TRBV5-4	-	TRBJ2-7	TGTGCCAGCAGCCGGGGACCGGCCTACGAGCAGTACTTC	CASSRGPAYEQYF
once	TRBV4-1	-	TRBJ1-2	TGCGCCAGCAGCCTAAAGGTGGACTATGGCTACACCTTC	CASSLKVDYGYTF
-	TRBV5-4	-	TRBJ1-2	TGTGCCAGCAGCCCCTTGGGAGCCCCAAACTATGGCTACACCTTC	CASSPLGAPNYGYTF
-	TRBV4-1	TRBD1	TRBJ1-5	TGCGCCAGCAGCCAGGGACAGGGCTTCCATCAGCCCCAGCATTTT	CASSQGQGFHQPQHF
few	TRBV7-8	-	TRBJ1-2	TGTGCCAGCACCACACCGGACTATGGCTACACCTTC	CASTTPDYGYTF
-	TRBV5-6	-	TRBJ2-2	TGTGCCAGCAGCTACCAGTTATGGTTGTCCACCGGGGAGCTGTTTTTT	CASSYQLWLSTGELFF
-	TRBV28	-	TRBJ2-2	TGTGCCAGCAGTTCCCCGGGTGGTCTAGCCGGGGAGCTGTTTTTT	CASSSPGGLAGELFF
-	TRBV18	-	TRBJ2-3	TGTGCCAGCTCACCAGAAGAAGATACGCAGTATTTT	CASSPEEDTQYF
-	TRBV6-4	TRBD1	TRBJ1-2	TGTGCCAGCAGTGATTTCGGGACAGGGGGAGGCTACACCTTC	CASSDFGTGGGYTF
-	TRBV28	-	TRBJ1-5	TGTGCCAGCAGTCCCGGGGGCGGCGGAAACCAGCCCCAGCATTTT	CASSPGGGGNQPQHF
-	TRBV4-3	-	TRBJ2-5	TGCGCCAGCAGCCGGGACCCAGGGGAGACCCAGTACTTC	CASSRDPGETQYF
once	TRBV19	TRBD1	TRBJ2-5	TGTGCCAGTAGGTTAATGGACAGGCTGGTAGAGACCCAGTACTTC	CASRLMDRLVETQYF
-	TRBV19	-	TRBJ1-1	TGTGCCAGTAGAGGACAGACGAACACTGAAGCTTTCTTT	CASRGQTNTEAFF
-	TRBV7-9	-	TRBJ1-1	TGTGCCAGCAGCTGGGACAACACTGAAGCTTTCTTT	CASSWDNTEAFF
-	TRBV5-1	-	TRBJ1-2	TGCGCCAGCAGCTTGTCGACCACAGCGTTTAACTATGGCTACACCTTC	CASSLSTTAFNYGYTF
-	TRBV30	-	TRBJ2-5	TGTGCCTGGAGTTTAGCGCCGACCCAGTACTTC	CAWSLAPTQYF
-	TRBV10-3	-	TRBJ1-2	TGTGCCATCAGTGAGTCTGGGCAGGGCGCGTATGGCTACACCTTC	CAISESGQGAYGYTF
-	TRBV19	-	TRBJ1-1	TGTGCCAGTAGTACCCTGGATCACACTGAAGCTTTCTTT	CASSTLDHTEAFF
-	TRBV5-4	TRBD1	TRBJ2-3	TGTGCCAGCAACGATCCGGGACAGAGCACAGATACGCAGTATTTT	CASNDPGQSTDTQYF
-	TRBV30	-	TRBJ2-3	TGTGCCTGCGTGCTAGAGAGGACAGATACGCAGTATTTT	CACVLERTDTQYF
-	TRBV6-1	-	TRBJ2-5	TGTGCCAGCAGTCCAGAGATCCAAGAGACCCAGTACTTC	CASSPEIQETQYF
-	TRBV28	-	TRBJ2-3	TGTGCCAGCAGTACCCGACAGGGCACAGATACGCAGTATTTT	CASSTRQGTDTQYF